The 18 T cell receptor beta chains below come from one sample, sequenced in a study of radiotherapy plus CTLA-4 blockade in lung cancer. Method: immunoSEQ multiplex PCR; TCRdb's copy keeps in-frame clones and lacks some. The sample consists of over 80,000 clones, about 83% of them appearing once. Source: peripheral blood, taken from a patient treated with radiotherapy plus ipilimumab. The receptors were gathered from a human donor with non-small cell lung cancer who had stable disease on radiotherapy plus ipilimumab.

This chain links TRBV6-1 with TRBJ2-2; D is uncertain. CDR3 size: 12 residues. Trimming removed 6 bases at V and 7 bases at J, with 9 bases between. Germline CDR1 reads MNHNS; CDR2 reads SASEGT. Here the CDR3 DNA reads TGTGCCAGCAGAACCTTGGACGGGGAGCTGTTTTTT. Protein product: CASRTLDGELFF.

The chain combines TRBV27 with TRBJ2-6; D unresolved. CDR1 MNHEY and CDR2 SMNVEV come from the germline V gene (reference sequence). The V and J ends lost 6 bases and 0 bases respectively, with 6 bases between them. The CDR3 covers 14 residues. In DNA form, the CDR3 reads TGTGCCAGCAGGCGAGGCTCTGGGGCCAACGTCCTGACTTTC. Its translation is CASRRGSGANVLTF.

The rearrangement uses TRBV4-2 and TRBJ1-2; 9 nucleotides agree with TRBD1. CDR1 LGHNA and CDR2 YNFKEQ come from the germline V gene. The CDR3 consists of 14 residues. With V trimmed by 4 bases and J by 12 bases, 12 bases remained unmatched. The CDR3 DNA reads as TGTGCCAGCAGCCGGACAGGACAGGGGAGGGCGGACACCTTC. It specifies CASSRTGQGRADTF.

This chain uses TRBV7-2 with TRBJ2-7; 7 bases align to TRBD2. The CDR3 extends over 14 amino acids. CDR1 SGHTA and CDR2 FQGNSA come from the germline V gene. V gave up 0 bases and J gave up 5 bases; unmatched junction bases: 4. The CDR3 DNA reads TGTGCCAGCAGCTTAGCGGCGGGAGTGAACGAGCAGTACTTC. Amino acid sequence: CASSLAAGVNEQYF.

This clone was recorded once. The chain has TRBV10-2 and TRBJ1-2; a weak D match, TRBD1 (5 bases). V lost 4 bases and J lost 2, with 11 bases in between. Germline CDR1 and CDR2: WSHSY and SAAADI. CDR3 length: 14 amino acids. CDR3 protein: CASSVPGRNYGYTF. For the CDR3, the DNA is TGCGCCAGCAGTGTACCGGGACGGAACTATGGCTACACCTTC.

This rearrangement joins TRBV28 to TRBJ1-6, with D possibly matching TRBD1 (5 bases). V was pared by 6 bases and J by 5 bases, with 14 bases between. Germline loops: CDR1 MDHEN, CDR2 SYDVKM. The CDR3 covers 15 residues. As DNA, the CDR3 is TGTGCCAGCAGGGTTCCCGGGACCCATAATTCACCCCTCCACTTT. Residues: CASRVPGTHNSPLHF.

This clone was seen a single time. The gene calls are TRBV10-3 and TRBJ2-2, with 7 bases lining up with TRBD2. With 10 bases clipped from V and 0 bases from J, the junction kept 8 bases outside the gene matches. Germline CDR1 reads ENHRY; CDR2 reads SYGVKD. The CDR3 is 15 amino acids. Written as DNA, the CDR3 is TGTGCCACTCTCGGGGGGACGGCGAACACCGGGGAGCTGTTTTTT. Translating it yields CATLGGTANTGELFF.

The CDR3 DNA sequence: TGTGCCAGCTTTGGATCTGTGGGAGAGTCACCGTTTGGGACTAGCGGGACGAGCACAGATACGCAGTATTTT. It translates to CASFGSVGESPFGTSGTSTDTQYF. This chain uses TRBV2 with TRBJ2-3; the match to TRBD2 covers 13 bases. The trim removed 8 bases at V and 0 bases at J, leaving 29 bases unmatched. In germline, CDR1 is SNHLY, CDR2 FYNNEI. This CDR3 is 24 amino acids long.

This sequence joins TRBV28 and TRBJ1-1; D unresolved. Germline CDR1 is MDHEN and CDR2 is SYDVKM. The CDR3 runs to 11 residues. With 2 bases removed from V and 6 bases from J, the gap between germline ends came to 4 bases. CDR3: CASSLNSEAFF. Here the CDR3 DNA reads TGTGCCAGCAGTTTAAACTCTGAAGCTTTCTTT. Drawing the rest from reference TRBV28 and TRBJ1-1, the complete variable domain is DVKVTQSSRYLVKRTGEKVFLECVQDMDHENMFWYRQDPGLGLRLIYFSYDVKMKEKGDIPEGYSVSREKKERFSLILESASTNQTSMYLCASSLNSEAFFGQGTRLTVV.

This chain uses TRBV19 with TRBJ1-6; 7 nucleotides align to TRBD1. Germline CDR1 LNHDA, CDR2 SQIVND (reference sequence). Trimming took 4 bases from V and 6 from J; bases not matched to a gene: 9. There are 16 residues in the CDR3. In DNA, the CDR3 is TGTGCCAGTAGTAACAGGGGACGGGAGAGTAATTCACCCCTCCACTTT. It translates to CASSNRGRESNSPLHF.

The chain joins TRBV27 to TRBJ2-7, with D perhaps matching TRBD1 or TRBD2 (6 bases each). Germline-derived CDR1 and CDR2 are MNHEY and SMNVEV (reference sequence). Trimming removed 2 bases at V and 5 bases at J, with 13 bases between. The CDR3 loop spans 14 amino acids. CDR3 DNA sequence: TGTGCCAGCAGTTTAATAATGGGGGGCCACGAGCAGTACTTC. Residues: CASSLIMGGHEQYF.

V gene TRBV5-1 combines with J gene TRBJ2-1; D ambiguous. The ends were cut back, 5 bases at V and 4 bases at J, with 19 bases in the middle. From germline, CDR1 is SGHRS and CDR2 YFSETQ. The CDR3 consists of 16 residues. The CDR3 DNA follows: TGCGCCAGCAGTCCCACAGCATCCCCTTCATACAATGAGCAGTTCTTC. It yields the protein CASSPTASPSYNEQFF. The variable domain in full, completed from reference TRBV5-1 and TRBJ2-1, reads KAGVTQTPRYLIKTRGQQVTLSCSPISGHRSVSWYQQTPGQGLQFLFEYFSETQRNKGNFPGRFSGRQFSNSRSEMNVSTLELGDSALYLCASSPTASPSYNEQFFGPGTRLTVL.

The rearrangement links TRBV11-3 to TRBJ2-3; the D is unclear. V was trimmed by 1 base and J by 7 bases, leaving 9 bases between them. Per the germline V gene, CDR1 is SGHNT and CDR2 is YENEEA. The length of the CDR3 is 13 residues. CDR3 protein: CASSLGGRNTQYF. The CDR3 DNA sequence: TGTGCCAGCAGCTTAGGAGGCCGGAATACGCAGTATTTT.

This clone is a singleton in its sample. The rearrangement links TRBV5-8 to TRBJ2-1; either TRBD1 or TRBD2 may supply D (5 bases each). In germline, CDR1 is SGHTS, CDR2 YDEGEE. The CDR3 contains 16 residues. With 0 bases removed from V and 3 bases from J, the gap between germline ends came to 13 bases. The CDR3 region has the DNA TGTGCCAGCAGCTTGGCGGGGCGCGTTCACTACAATGAGCAGTTCTTC. Translating gives CASSLAGRVHYNEQFF.

The sample holds one count of this clone. The J gene is TRBJ1-5, the V gene TRBV18, with D uncertain. Trimming pared 1 base from V and 2 bases from J, leaving 9 bases between. This CDR3 has 15 amino acids. Looked up from germline, CDR1 is KGHSH and CDR2 is LQKENI. The CDR3 here is CASSPREGGNQPQHF. The CDR3 nucleotides are TGTGCCAGCTCACCACGGGAGGGAGGCAATCAGCCCCAGCATTTT.

The chain couples TRBV10-2 to TRBJ2-3; D gene unclear. V was trimmed by 8 bases and J by 2 bases, leaving 11 bases between them. Germline V CDR1 and CDR2: WSHSY, SAAADI. The CDR3 covers 13 residues. As DNA, the CDR3 is TGCGCCAGCGCTTTGACCCCCACAGATACGCAGTATTTT. As protein: CASALTPTDTQYF.

The chain joins TRBV7-8 to TRBJ2-1; D is undetermined. The CDR3 contains 11 residues. V was clipped by 6 bases and J by 6 bases, with 6 bases between them. Germline CDR1 is SGHVS and CDR2 is FQNEAQ. The CDR3 coding sequence is TGTGCCAGCAGTCCAGCCAATGAGCAGTTCTTC. It translates to CASSPANEQFF.

The chain combines TRBV9 with TRBJ2-3; 11 bases are shared with TRBD1. The CDR3 contains 15 residues. The germline V gene has CDR1 SGDLS and CDR2 YYNGEE. Trimming at V came to 4 bases and at J to 5 bases, leaving 6 bases not matched to a gene. In DNA, the CDR3 is TGTGCCAGCAGCAACCTCGGGACAGGGGGAGATACGCAGTATTTT. Translation gives CASSNLGTGGDTQYF.